The rows below give T cell receptor beta chains drawn from one sample of a study of lymphopenia after photon versus proton radiotherapy. Assay used: immunoSEQ multiplex PCR; TCRdb lists only in-frame clones, some missing. This table has about 29,000 clones, 87% appearing once. Sample: peripheral blood, taken from a patient treated with proton-based radiotherapy. The origin of the receptors is a woman aged 60-70 years with cholangiocarcinoma. Some clones in this sample may be carry-over from other donors' samples. The CDR3 runs from the conserved cysteine through the conserved F or W. A D gene is named only where the DNA matches it firmly. The size entry is marked missing in some rows and otherwise reads once, few, many or a size class.

J gene: TRBJ2-7; V gene: TRBV2; D gene: NA; clone size: NA; CDR3 protein: CASRGIGPEQYF; CDR3 DNA: TGTGCCAGCAGGGGAATAGGGCCCGAGCAGTACTTC
J gene: TRBJ2-3; V gene: TRBV7-2; D gene: NA; clone size: NA; CDR3 protein: CASSLYQASTDTQYF; CDR3 DNA: TGTGCCAGCAGCTTATATCAAGCCAGCACAGATACGCAGTATTTT
J gene: TRBJ2-1; V gene: TRBV2; D gene: NA; clone size: NA; CDR3 protein: CASSEALSREHEQFF; CDR3 DNA: TGTGCCAGCAGTGAAGCGCTTTCCAGGGAACATGAGCAGTTCTTC
J gene: TRBJ2-3; V gene: TRBV11-2; D gene: TRBD1; clone size: NA; CDR3 protein: CASSDRGPDTQYF; CDR3 DNA: TGTGCCAGCAGCGACAGGGGGCCAGATACGCAGTATTTT
J gene: TRBJ2-7; V gene: TRBV11-2; D gene: NA; clone size: NA; CDR3 protein: CASSSRTATYEQYF; CDR3 DNA: TGTGCCAGCAGCTCGAGGACCGCTACCTACGAGCAGTACTTC
J gene: TRBJ2-1; V gene: TRBV6-5; D gene: NA; clone size: few; CDR3 protein: CASSDSGTNNEQFF; CDR3 DNA: TGTGCCAGCAGTGACTCCGGGACGAACAATGAGCAGTTCTTC
J gene: TRBJ1-2; V gene: TRBV18; D gene: TRBD1; clone size: NA; CDR3 protein: CASSPGTGGEDGYTF; CDR3 DNA: TGTGCCAGCTCACCCGGGACAGGGGGAGAAGATGGCTACACCTTC
J gene: TRBJ1-2; V gene: TRBV19; D gene: NA; clone size: NA; CDR3 protein: CASSIRSYGYTF; CDR3 DNA: TGTGCCAGTAGTATCCGCTCCTATGGCTACACCTTC
J gene: TRBJ2-1; V gene: TRBV2; D gene: TRBD2; clone size: NA; CDR3 protein: CARLAGGYNEQFF; CDR3 DNA: TGTGCCAGGCTAGCGGGGGGCTACAATGAGCAGTTCTTC
J gene: TRBJ1-2; V gene: TRBV7-9; D gene: NA; clone size: few; CDR3 protein: CASSLSGSGYTF; CDR3 DNA: TGTGCCAGCAGCCTCAGTGGATCTGGCTACACCTTC
J gene: TRBJ1-1; V gene: TRBV5-1; D gene: TRBD1; clone size: NA; CDR3 protein: CASGPGQGENTEAFF; CDR3 DNA: TGCGCCAGCGGGCCTGGACAGGGAGAGAACACTGAAGCTTTCTTT
J gene: TRBJ1-3; V gene: TRBV27; D gene: NA; clone size: few; CDR3 protein: CASSSTRGPGNTIYF; CDR3 DNA: TGTGCCAGCAGTTCAACGCGGGGGCCTGGAAACACCATATATTTT
J gene: TRBJ2-4; V gene: TRBV5-1; D gene: NA; clone size: NA; CDR3 protein: CASSLLGAKNIQYF; CDR3 DNA: TGCGCCAGCAGCTTATTGGGGGCCAAAAACATTCAGTACTTC
J gene: TRBJ1-1; V gene: TRBV5-4; D gene: NA; clone size: NA; CDR3 protein: CASSFGLGGTLREAFF; CDR3 DNA: TGTGCCAGCAGCTTTGGACTAGGGGGGACCCTCCGTGAAGCTTTCTTT
J gene: TRBJ2-7; V gene: TRBV19; D gene: TRBD2; clone size: NA; CDR3 protein: CASRSGRGPYEQYF; CDR3 DNA: TGTGCCAGTAGGAGCGGGAGGGGACCCTACGAGCAGTACTTC
J gene: TRBJ2-2; V gene: TRBV5-4; D gene: NA; clone size: NA; CDR3 protein: CASSAGIWGTGELFF; CDR3 DNA: TGTGCCAGCAGCGCGGGAATTTGGGGCACCGGGGAGCTGTTTTTT
J gene: TRBJ1-3; V gene: TRBV5-1; D gene: NA; clone size: NA; CDR3 protein: CASSLEQISGNTIYF; CDR3 DNA: TGCGCCAGCAGCTTGGAACAAATCTCTGGAAACACCATATATTTT
J gene: TRBJ2-7; V gene: TRBV19; D gene: NA; clone size: once; CDR3 protein: CASSLIFVARDYEQYF; CDR3 DNA: TGTGCCAGTAGTCTCATCTTTGTAGCGAGAGACTACGAGCAGTACTTC
J gene: TRBJ2-3; V gene: TRBV7-7; D gene: TRBD1; clone size: NA; CDR3 protein: CASSRTGLADTQYF; CDR3 DNA: TGTGCTAGCAGCCGGACAGGGCTCGCAGATACGCAGTATTTT
J gene: TRBJ2-1; V gene: TRBV7-2; D gene: TRBD2; clone size: NA; CDR3 protein: CASSLGTSRRYNEQFF; CDR3 DNA: TGTGCCAGCAGCCTCGGGACTAGCAGACGCTACAATGAGCAGTTCTTC
J gene: TRBJ2-5; V gene: TRBV19; D gene: NA; clone size: NA; CDR3 protein: CASRSLMGQETQYF; CDR3 DNA: TGTGCCAGTAGGTCCCTCATGGGTCAAGAGACCCAGTACTTC
J gene: TRBJ2-7; V gene: TRBV20-1; D gene: NA; clone size: many; CDR3 protein: CSALDYEQYF; CDR3 DNA: TGCAGTGCCCTGGACTACGAGCAGTACTTC
J gene: TRBJ2-1; V gene: TRBV11-3; D gene: NA; clone size: NA; CDR3 protein: CASSSQGNEQFF; CDR3 DNA: TGTGCCAGCAGCTCACAAGGGAATGAGCAGTTCTTC
J gene: TRBJ2-7; V gene: TRBV5-1; D gene: NA; clone size: NA; CDR3 protein: CASSLDPAYEQYF; CDR3 DNA: TGCGCCAGCAGCTTGGACCCGGCCTACGAGCAGTACTTC
J gene: TRBJ2-7; V gene: TRBV13; D gene: NA; clone size: NA; CDR3 protein: CASSPMTGTYEQYF; CDR3 DNA: TGTGCCAGCAGCCCAATGACGGGGACCTACGAGCAGTACTTC
J gene: TRBJ1-1; V gene: TRBV2; D gene: NA; clone size: NA; CDR3 protein: CASSGTAAGFGAFF; CDR3 DNA: TGTGCCAGCAGTGGGACGGCGGCGGGCTTCGGAGCTTTCTTT
J gene: TRBJ2-7; V gene: TRBV27; D gene: NA; clone size: few; CDR3 protein: CASSLSGGMAYEQYF; CDR3 DNA: TGTGCCAGCAGTTTATCAGGGGGAATGGCCTACGAGCAGTACTTC
J gene: TRBJ2-6; V gene: TRBV7-3; D gene: TRBD1; clone size: once; CDR3 protein: CASSSGQVLSGANVLTF; CDR3 DNA: TGTGCCAGCAGTTCGGGACAGGTCCTCTCTGGGGCCAACGTCCTGACTTTC
J gene: TRBJ1-2; V gene: TRBV25-1; D gene: TRBD1; clone size: NA; CDR3 protein: CASSARGRFYGYTF; CDR3 DNA: TGTGCCAGCAGTGCCAGGGGGCGCTTTTATGGCTACACCTTC
J gene: TRBJ1-2; V gene: TRBV19; D gene: NA; clone size: NA; CDR3 protein: CASSIYRVDGYTF; CDR3 DNA: TGTGCCAGTAGTATATACAGGGTGGACGGCTACACCTTC
J gene: TRBJ2-5; V gene: TRBV5-4; D gene: NA; clone size: NA; CDR3 protein: CASSLRGGQGETQYF; CDR3 DNA: TGTGCCAGCAGCTTGAGGGGGGGGCAGGGAGAGACCCAGTACTTC
J gene: TRBJ1-5; V gene: TRBV5-6; D gene: NA; clone size: NA; CDR3 protein: CASSLWGLGQPQHF; CDR3 DNA: TGTGCCAGCAGCTTGTGGGGGTTGGGTCAGCCCCAGCATTTT
J gene: TRBJ2-3; V gene: TRBV7-8; D gene: NA; clone size: NA; CDR3 protein: CASSLAEYTQYF; CDR3 DNA: TGTGCCAGCAGCTTAGCGGAATATACGCAGTATTTT
J gene: TRBJ1-1; V gene: TRBV5-8; D gene: NA; clone size: NA; CDR3 protein: CASSLEYPGLTEAFF; CDR3 DNA: TGTGCCAGCAGCTTGGAATACCCGGGGCTCACTGAAGCTTTCTTT
J gene: TRBJ2-5; V gene: TRBV20-1; D gene: NA; clone size: NA; CDR3 protein: CSAKYEETQYF; CDR3 DNA: TGCAGTGCCAAATACGAAGAGACCCAGTACTTC
J gene: TRBJ1-6; V gene: TRBV18; D gene: NA; clone size: NA; CDR3 protein: CASSASSYNSPLHF; CDR3 DNA: TGTGCCAGCTCAGCGAGCTCCTATAATTCACCCCTCCACTTT
J gene: TRBJ1-1; V gene: TRBV4-1; D gene: TRBD1; clone size: NA; CDR3 protein: CASSPGQERNTEAFF; CDR3 DNA: TGCGCCAGCAGCCCTGGACAGGAACGGAACACTGAAGCTTTCTTT
J gene: TRBJ2-7; V gene: TRBV7-2; D gene: NA; clone size: NA; CDR3 protein: CASSLRWRDTYEQYF; CDR3 DNA: TGTGCCAGCAGCTTAAGGTGGCGGGATACCTACGAGCAGTACTTC
J gene: TRBJ2-1; V gene: TRBV9; D gene: TRBD1; clone size: NA; CDR3 protein: CASSVGGQGVGGEQFF; CDR3 DNA: TGTGCCAGCAGCGTAGGGGGACAGGGGGTAGGAGGTGAGCAGTTCTTC
J gene: TRBJ2-7; V gene: TRBV11-2; D gene: TRBD1; clone size: few; CDR3 protein: CASQATNYDRAVARGEQYF; CDR3 DNA: TGTGCCAGCCAGGCAACAAACTACGACAGGGCCGTTGCCCGGGGCGAGCAGTACTTC
J gene: TRBJ1-1; V gene: TRBV18; D gene: NA; clone size: NA; CDR3 protein: CASSPLGSNTEAFF; CDR3 DNA: TGTGCCAGCTCACCGCTCGGGAGTAACACTGAAGCTTTCTTT
J gene: TRBJ2-2; V gene: TRBV7-9; D gene: TRBD2; clone size: few; CDR3 protein: CASSVAGVVTGELFF; CDR3 DNA: TGTGCCAGCAGCGTAGCGGGAGTAGTCACCGGGGAGCTGTTTTTT
J gene: TRBJ1-1; V gene: TRBV11-2; D gene: NA; clone size: NA; CDR3 protein: CASSLDPGTAAFF; CDR3 DNA: TGTGCCAGCAGCTTAGATCCAGGGACGGCGGCTTTCTTT
J gene: TRBJ1-6; V gene: TRBV9; D gene: NA; clone size: NA; CDR3 protein: CASSVRAQGGGSPLHF; CDR3 DNA: TGTGCCAGCAGCGTAAGGGCCCAGGGAGGTGGTTCACCCCTCCACTTT
J gene: TRBJ2-7; V gene: TRBV15; D gene: NA; clone size: NA; CDR3 protein: CATSPRARPNYEQYF; CDR3 DNA: TGTGCCACCAGCCCTCGGGCGCGGCCGAACTACGAGCAGTACTTC
J gene: TRBJ2-7; V gene: TRBV5-1; D gene: NA; clone size: NA; CDR3 protein: CASSPLPSDGYEQYF; CDR3 DNA: TGCGCCAGCAGCCCCCTCCCAAGCGATGGGTACGAGCAGTACTTC
J gene: TRBJ1-5; V gene: TRBV27; D gene: NA; clone size: once; CDR3 protein: CASSLEGFGQPQHF; CDR3 DNA: TGTGCCAGCAGTTTGGAGGGGTTCGGTCAGCCCCAGCATTTT
J gene: TRBJ2-1; V gene: TRBV5-1; D gene: NA; clone size: NA; CDR3 protein: CASSLYGGFNNEQFF; CDR3 DNA: TGCGCCAGCAGCTTGTATGGGGGATTTAACAATGAGCAGTTCTTC
J gene: TRBJ1-1; V gene: TRBV7-3; D gene: NA; clone size: NA; CDR3 protein: CASSLNRDTEAFF; CDR3 DNA: TGTGCCAGCAGCTTAAACCGGGACACTGAAGCTTTCTTT
J gene: TRBJ2-1; V gene: TRBV9; D gene: TRBD2; clone size: NA; CDR3 protein: CASSVAGLRTSGYNEQFF; CDR3 DNA: TGTGCCAGCAGCGTAGCCGGGTTGAGGACTAGCGGTTACAATGAGCAGTTCTTC